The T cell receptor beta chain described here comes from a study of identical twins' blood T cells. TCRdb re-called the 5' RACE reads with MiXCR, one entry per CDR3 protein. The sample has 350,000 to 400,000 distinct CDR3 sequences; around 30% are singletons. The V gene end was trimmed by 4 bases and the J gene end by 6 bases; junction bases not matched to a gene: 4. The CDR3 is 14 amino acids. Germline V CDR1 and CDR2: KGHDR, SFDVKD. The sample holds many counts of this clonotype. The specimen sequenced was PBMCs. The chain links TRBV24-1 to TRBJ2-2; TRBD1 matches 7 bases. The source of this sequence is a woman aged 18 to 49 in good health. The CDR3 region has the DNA TGTGCCACCAGTGAACCCGGGACAGCCGGGGAGCTGTTTTTT. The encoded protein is CATSEPGTAGELFF.